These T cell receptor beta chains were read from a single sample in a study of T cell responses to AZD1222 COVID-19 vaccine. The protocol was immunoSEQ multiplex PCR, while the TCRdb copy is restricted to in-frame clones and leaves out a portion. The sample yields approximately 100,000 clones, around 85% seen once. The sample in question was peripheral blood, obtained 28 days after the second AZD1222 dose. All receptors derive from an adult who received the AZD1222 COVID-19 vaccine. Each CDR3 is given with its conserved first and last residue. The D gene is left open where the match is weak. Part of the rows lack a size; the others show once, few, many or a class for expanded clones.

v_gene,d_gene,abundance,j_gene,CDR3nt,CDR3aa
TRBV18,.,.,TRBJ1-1,TGTGCCAGCTCGAACGATTGGTCGGACACTGAAGCTTTCTTT,CASSNDWSDTEAFF
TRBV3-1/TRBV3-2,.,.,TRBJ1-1,TGTGCCAGCAGCAGTAGGGGAGTCTACGCTGAAGCTTTCTTT,CASSSRGVYAEAFF
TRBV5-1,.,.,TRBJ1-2,TGCGCCAGCACCGCAGCACCGAACGCCCCGGATGGCTACACCTTC,CASTAAPNAPDGYTF
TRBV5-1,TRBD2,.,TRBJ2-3,TGCGCCAGCAGCCCCGGACTAGCGGGAGGGAGCACAGATACGCAGTATTTT,CASSPGLAGGSTDTQYF
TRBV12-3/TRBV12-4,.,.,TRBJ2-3,TGTGCCAGCAGTTTGCTAGAGGATACGCAGTATTTT,CASSLLEDTQYF
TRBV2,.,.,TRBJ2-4,TGTGCCAGCAGTGAAGCGCAGCCAGCCAAAAACATTCAGTACTTC,CASSEAQPAKNIQYF
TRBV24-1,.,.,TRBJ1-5,TGTGCCACCAGTGACATCTCCAGCAATCAGCCCCAGCATTTT,CATSDISSNQPQHF
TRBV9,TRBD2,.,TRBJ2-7,TGTGCCAGCAGCGTAGCGGGTACTAGCGGGGTCGAGCAGTACTTC,CASSVAGTSGVEQYF
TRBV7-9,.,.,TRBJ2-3,TGTGCCAGCAGCTTACGTCCAGGGGGGAATACAGATACGCAGTATTTT,CASSLRPGGNTDTQYF
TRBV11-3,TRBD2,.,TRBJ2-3,TGTGCCAGCAGCTTAGCCGAGCGGGGGGGCCGCGCAGATACGCAGTATTTT,CASSLAERGGRADTQYF
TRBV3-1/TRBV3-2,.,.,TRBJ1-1,TGTGCCAGCAGCCAAGATGCGGTGGCCAGCCTGAACACTGAAGCTTTCTTT,CASSQDAVASLNTEAFF
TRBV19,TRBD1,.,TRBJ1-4,TGTGCCAGCCAACAGGGGGTGGATGAAAAACTGTTTTTT,CASQQGVDEKLFF
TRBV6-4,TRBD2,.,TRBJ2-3,TGTGCCAGGATTCCGGGACTAACCTCCCCATCTACGCAGTATTTT,CARIPGLTSPSTQYF
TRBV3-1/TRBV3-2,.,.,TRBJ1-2,TGTGCCAGCAGCCAAGATCTGGGGGCGCGGGGCTACACCTTC,CASSQDLGARGYTF
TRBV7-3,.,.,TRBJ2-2,TGTGCCAGCAAGCCAGACGGCACCGGGGAGCTGTTTTTT,CASKPDGTGELFF
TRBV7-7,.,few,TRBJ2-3,TGTGCTAGCAGCTTCTCCATACAGGGAACAGATACGCAGTATTTT,CASSFSIQGTDTQYF
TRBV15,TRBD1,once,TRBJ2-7,TGTGCCACCAGCAATGTCAGGGGGACCGACGAGCAGTACTTC,CATSNVRGTDEQYF
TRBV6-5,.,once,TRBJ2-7,TGTGCCAGCAGTACTGGGACACACTACGAGCAGTACTTC,CASSTGTHYEQYF
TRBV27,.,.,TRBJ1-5,TGTGCCAGCAGTTTCGAGGTCCTCACGGCGGGTCAGCCCCAGCATTTT,CASSFEVLTAGQPQHF
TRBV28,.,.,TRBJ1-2,TGTGCCAGCAGTTTAGGCGGACAAGGCTATGGCTACACCTTC,CASSLGGQGYGYTF
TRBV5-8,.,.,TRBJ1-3,TGTGCCAGCAGCCCCTATGGGGGACAAGGAAGAAACACCATATATTTT,CASSPYGGQGRNTIYF
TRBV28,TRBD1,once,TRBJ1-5,TGTGCCAGCAGCTTTAGGACAGGAAGCCAAGGGCAGCCCCAGCATTTT,CASSFRTGSQGQPQHF
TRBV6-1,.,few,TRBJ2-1,TGTGCCAGCAGTGTGAGGGCCCCGAGCTCCTACAATGAGCAGTTCTTC,CASSVRAPSSYNEQFF
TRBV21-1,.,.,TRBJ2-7,TGTGCCAGCCAGATAGTACAAGGGGTCGAGCAGTACTTC,CASQIVQGVEQYF
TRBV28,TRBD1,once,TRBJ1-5,TGTGCCAGCAAACCTCGACAGGGTAGCAATCAGCCCCAGCATTTT,CASKPRQGSNQPQHF
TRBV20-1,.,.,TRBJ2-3,TGCAGTGCTAGGTCCGGGGATACGCAGTATTTT,CSARSGDTQYF
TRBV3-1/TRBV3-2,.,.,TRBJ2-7,TGTGCCAGCAGCCAGAAAGGGATCTTGTACGAGCAGTACTTC,CASSQKGILYEQYF